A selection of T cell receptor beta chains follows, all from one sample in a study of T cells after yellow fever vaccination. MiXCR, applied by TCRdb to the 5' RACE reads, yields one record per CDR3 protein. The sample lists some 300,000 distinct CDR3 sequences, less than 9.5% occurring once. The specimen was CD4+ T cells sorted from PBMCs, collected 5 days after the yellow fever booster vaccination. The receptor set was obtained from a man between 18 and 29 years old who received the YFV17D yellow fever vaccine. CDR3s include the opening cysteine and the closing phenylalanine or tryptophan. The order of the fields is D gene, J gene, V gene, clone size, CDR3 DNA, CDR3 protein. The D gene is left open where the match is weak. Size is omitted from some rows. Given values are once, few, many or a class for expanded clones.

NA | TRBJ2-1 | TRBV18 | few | TGTGCCAGCTCACCACCTGGGTGGGAATCCTACAATGAGCAGTTCTTC | CASSPPGWESYNEQFF
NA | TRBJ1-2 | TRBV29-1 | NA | TGCAGCGTGGTGATGGGGGCTAACTATGGCTACACCTTC | CSVVMGANYGYTF
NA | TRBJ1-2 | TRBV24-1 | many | TGTGCCACCAGTGATCCCGCGCGGGAAAGTGGCTACACCTTC | CATSDPARESGYTF
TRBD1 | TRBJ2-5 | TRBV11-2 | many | TGTGCCAGCACCATTAGACAGGGAGAGACCCAGTACTTC | CASTIRQGETQYF
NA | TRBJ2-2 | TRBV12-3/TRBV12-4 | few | TGTGCCAGCAGTTCTCCCGGCGGGGAGCTGTTTTTT | CASSSPGGELFF
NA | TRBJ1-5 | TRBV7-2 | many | TGTGCCAGCAGCTCGGGACAACCTTATAGCAATCAGCCCCAGCATTTT | CASSSGQPYSNQPQHF
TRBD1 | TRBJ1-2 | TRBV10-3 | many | TGTGCCACCCAACAAAGCGGGACAGGGGGCGGTGTCTATGGCTACACCTTC | CATQQSGTGGGVYGYTF
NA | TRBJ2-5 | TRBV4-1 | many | TGCGCCAGCAGCAAAGCTCCTCCGGAGACCCAGTACTTC | CASSKAPPETQYF
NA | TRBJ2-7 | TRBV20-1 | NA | TGCAGTGCTCCTCTTGGGAAGCTGACATCCCAAGAAGGGGACGAGCAGTACTTC | CSAPLGKLTSQEGDEQYF
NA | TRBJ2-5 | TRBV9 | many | TGTGCCAGCAGCGTAGGAGGGGGGCCCCAAGAGACCCAGTACTTC | CASSVGGGPQETQYF
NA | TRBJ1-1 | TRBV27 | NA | TGTGCCAGCAGGGCCGGTGTTTTCACTGAAGCTTTCTTT | CASRAGVFTEAFF
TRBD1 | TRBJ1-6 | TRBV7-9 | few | TGTGCCAGCAGCGCGGGGACAGATAGTTCACCCCTCCACTTT | CASSAGTDSSPLHF
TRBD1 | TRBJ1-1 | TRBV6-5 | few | TGTGCCAGCAGCAAACAGGGGGCCCAGTTCACTGAAGCTTTCTTT | CASSKQGAQFTEAFF
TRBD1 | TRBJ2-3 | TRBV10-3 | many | TGTGCCATCAGTGGGCAGGGGGAAGGCACAGATACGCAGTATTTT | CAISGQGEGTDTQYF
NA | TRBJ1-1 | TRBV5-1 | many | TGCGCCAGCAGCCAGAATCCGGGGATTACTGAAGCTTTCTTT | CASSQNPGITEAFF
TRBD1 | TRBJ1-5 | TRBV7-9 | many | TGTGCCAGCAGCAGGGGACAGGGGCAGCCCCAGCATTTT | CASSRGQGQPQHF
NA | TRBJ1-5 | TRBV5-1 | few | TGCGCCAGTCGTCCTACCGGCGGTAGCAATCAGCCCCAGCATTTT | CASRPTGGSNQPQHF
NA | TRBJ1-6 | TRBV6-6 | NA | TGTGCCAGCAGTGCGAGCGGCAGGCTCGCTTCACCCCTCCACTTT | CASSASGRLASPLHF
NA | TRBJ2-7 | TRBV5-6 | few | TGTGCCAGCAGCTTTCGGCTCTTCGAGCAGTACTTC | CASSFRLFEQYF
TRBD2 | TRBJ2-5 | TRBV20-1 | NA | TGCAGTGCTAGAGTCCCCCGGCGGCGGGGGGCCAACGAATACCAGTACTTC | CSARVPRRRGANEYQYF
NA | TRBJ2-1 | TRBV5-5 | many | TGTGCCAGCAGCTCCACAATAGCTGAGCAGTTCTTC | CASSSTIAEQFF
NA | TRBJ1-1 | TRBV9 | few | TGTGCCAGCAGCGTAGATTTATCCCGCAGGGTGGCTTTCTTT | CASSVDLSRRVAFF
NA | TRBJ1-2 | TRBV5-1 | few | TGCGCCAGCAGCTCCGGCAGGGATCCTGGCTACACCTTC | CASSSGRDPGYTF
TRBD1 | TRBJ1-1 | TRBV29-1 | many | TGCAGCGTTGAGAGGGACAGGTTAATGAACACTGAAGCTTTCTTT | CSVERDRLMNTEAFF
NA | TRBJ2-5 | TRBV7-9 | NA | TGTGCCAGCAGCTTATTCGAGCGAGAGACCCAGTACTTC | CASSLFERETQYF
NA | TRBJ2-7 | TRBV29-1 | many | TGCAGCGTTGGGGGCAGACTATCCTCCTACGAGCAGTACTTC | CSVGGRLSSYEQYF
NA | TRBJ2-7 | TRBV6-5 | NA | TGTGCCAGCAGTACACTGCTCTCCTACGAGCAGTACTTC | CASSTLLSYEQYF
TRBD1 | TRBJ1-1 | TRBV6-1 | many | TGTGCCAGCAGTGAAGACAGGGGCGACACTGAAGCTTTCTTT | CASSEDRGDTEAFF
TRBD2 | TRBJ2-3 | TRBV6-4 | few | TGTGCCAGCAGTGAAGCGGGGGGCACAGATACGCAGTATTTT | CASSEAGGTDTQYF
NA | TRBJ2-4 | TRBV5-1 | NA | TGCGCCAGCAGCTCACCTGAGAGAGTAAACATTCAGTACTTC | CASSSPERVNIQYF
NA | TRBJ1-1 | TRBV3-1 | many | TGTGCCAGCAGGGATGAAGGGGAAGCTTTCTTT | CASRDEGEAFF
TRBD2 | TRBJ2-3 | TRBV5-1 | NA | TGCGCCAGCAGGACACGGGGGGGCCCCACAGATACGCAGTATTTT | CASRTRGGPTDTQYF
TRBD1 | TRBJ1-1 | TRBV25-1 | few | TGTGCCAGCAGTGCGACAGGGGCCACTGAAGCTTTCTTT | CASSATGATEAFF
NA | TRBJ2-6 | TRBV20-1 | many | TGCAGTGCAGGCCGGCAGAGGGGGGCCAACGTCCTGACTTTC | CSAGRQRGANVLTF
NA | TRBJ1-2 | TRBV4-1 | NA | TGCGCCAGCAGCCCCCGGTGGCAGGGGTATGGCTACACCTTC | CASSPRWQGYGYTF
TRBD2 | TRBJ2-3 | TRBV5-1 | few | TGCGCCAGCAGCTTGGGGACTAGCGACATGGATACGCAGTATTTT | CASSLGTSDMDTQYF
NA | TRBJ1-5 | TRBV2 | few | TGTGCCAGCAGTGAATGGGGGGAGTTGTCCAATCAGCCCCAGCATTTT | CASSEWGELSNQPQHF
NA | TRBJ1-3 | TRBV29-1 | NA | TGCAGCGTTCTCAGGGAAGTAGGTGGAAACACCATATATTTT | CSVLREVGGNTIYF
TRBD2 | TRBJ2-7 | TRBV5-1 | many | TGCGCCAGCCGAACCGGACTAGCGGGGGGCGAGCAGTACTTC | CASRTGLAGGEQYF
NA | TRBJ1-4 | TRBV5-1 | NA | TGCGCCAGCAGCCTGGAAGCAGGGAGTCTAGGGGAAAAACTGTTTTTT | CASSLEAGSLGEKLFF
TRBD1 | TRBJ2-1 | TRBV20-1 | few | TGCAGTCGGACAGGGGTATACAATGAGCAGTTCTTC | CSRTGVYNEQFF